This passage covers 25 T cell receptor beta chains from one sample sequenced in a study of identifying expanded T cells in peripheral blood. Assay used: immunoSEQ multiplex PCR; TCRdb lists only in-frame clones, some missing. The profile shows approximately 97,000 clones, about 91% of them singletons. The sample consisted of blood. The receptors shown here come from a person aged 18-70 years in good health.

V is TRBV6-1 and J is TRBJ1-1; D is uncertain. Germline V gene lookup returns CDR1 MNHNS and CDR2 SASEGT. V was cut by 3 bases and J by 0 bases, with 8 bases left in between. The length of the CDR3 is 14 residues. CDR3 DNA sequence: TGTGCCAGCAGTGAGGTGAACATGAACACTGAAGCTTTCTTT. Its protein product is CASSEVNMNTEAFF.

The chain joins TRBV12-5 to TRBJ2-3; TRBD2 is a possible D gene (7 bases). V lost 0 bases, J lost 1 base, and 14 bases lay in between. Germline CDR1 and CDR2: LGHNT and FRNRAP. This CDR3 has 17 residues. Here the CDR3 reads CASGLVRGAVGTDTQYF. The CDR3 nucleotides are TGTGCTAGTGGTTTGGTACGGGGGGCTGTGGGCACAGATACGCAGTATTTT.

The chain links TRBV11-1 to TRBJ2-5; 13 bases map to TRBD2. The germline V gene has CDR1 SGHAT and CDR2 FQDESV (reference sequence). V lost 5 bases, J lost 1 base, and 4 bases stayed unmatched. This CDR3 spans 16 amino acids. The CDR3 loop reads CASSPRTSGGQETQYF. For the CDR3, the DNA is TGTGCCAGCAGCCCACGGACTAGCGGGGGCCAAGAGACCCAGTACTTC. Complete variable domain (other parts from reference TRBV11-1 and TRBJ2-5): EAEVAQSPRYKITEKSQAVAFWCDPISGHATLYWYRQILGQGPELLVQFQDESVVDDSQLPKDRFSAERLKGVDSTLKIQPAELGDSAMYLCASSPRTSGGQETQYFGPGTRLLVL.

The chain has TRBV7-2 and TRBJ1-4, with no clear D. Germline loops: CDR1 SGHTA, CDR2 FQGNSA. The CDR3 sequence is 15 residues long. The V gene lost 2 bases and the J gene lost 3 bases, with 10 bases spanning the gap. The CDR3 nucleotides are TGTGCCAGCAGCTTAACGGGATACGCTAATGAAAAACTGTTTTTT. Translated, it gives CASSLTGYANEKLFF.

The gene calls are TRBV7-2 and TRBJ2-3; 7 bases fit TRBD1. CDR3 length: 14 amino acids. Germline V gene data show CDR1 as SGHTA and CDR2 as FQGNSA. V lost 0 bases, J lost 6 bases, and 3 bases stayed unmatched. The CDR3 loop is CASSLATGSDTQYF. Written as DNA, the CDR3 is TGTGCCAGCAGCTTAGCGACAGGGTCGGATACGCAGTATTTT.

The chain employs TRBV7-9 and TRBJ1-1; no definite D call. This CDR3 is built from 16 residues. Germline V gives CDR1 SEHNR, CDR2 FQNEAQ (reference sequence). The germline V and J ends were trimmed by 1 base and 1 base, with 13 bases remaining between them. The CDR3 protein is CASSLDSDAANTEAFF. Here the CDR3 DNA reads TGTGCCAGCAGCTTAGACTCGGACGCAGCGAACACTGAAGCTTTCTTT. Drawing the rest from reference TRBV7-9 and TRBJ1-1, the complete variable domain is DTGVSQNPRHKITKRGQNVTFRCDPISEHNRLYWYRQTLGQGPEFLTYFQNEAQLEKSRLLSDRFSAERPKGSFSTLEIQRTEQGDSAMYLCASSLDSDAANTEAFFGQGTRLTVV.

CDR3 nucleotides: TGTGCCAGCAGCTTAGGACAGGGAGCGATTGAAAAACTGTTTTTT. Its protein is CASSLGQGAIEKLFF. This sequence joins TRBV7-9 and TRBJ1-4; 7 bases are a match to TRBD1. Germline V gives CDR1 SEHNR, CDR2 FQNEAQ (reference sequence). The junction had 6 bases not matched to a gene; V was cut back by 1 base and J by 7 bases. The CDR3 sequence is 15 residues long.

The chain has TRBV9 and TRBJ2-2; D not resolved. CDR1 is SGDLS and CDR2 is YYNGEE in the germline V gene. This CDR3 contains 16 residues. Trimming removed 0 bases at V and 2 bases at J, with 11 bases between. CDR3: CASSVDPHQNTGELFF. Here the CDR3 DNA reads TGTGCCAGCAGCGTAGATCCCCACCAAAACACCGGGGAGCTGTTTTTT.

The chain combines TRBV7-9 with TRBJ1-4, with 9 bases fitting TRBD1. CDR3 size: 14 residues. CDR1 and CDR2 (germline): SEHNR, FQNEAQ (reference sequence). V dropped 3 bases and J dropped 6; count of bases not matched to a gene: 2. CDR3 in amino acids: CASSLGQGDEKLFF. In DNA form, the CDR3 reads TGTGCCAGCAGCTTGGGACAGGGTGATGAAAAACTGTTTTTT.

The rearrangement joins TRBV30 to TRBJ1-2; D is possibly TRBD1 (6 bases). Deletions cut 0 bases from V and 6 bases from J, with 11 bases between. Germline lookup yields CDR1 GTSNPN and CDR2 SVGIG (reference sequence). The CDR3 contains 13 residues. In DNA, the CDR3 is TGTGCCTGGAGTGTCGGGACACGCGATGGCTACACCTTC. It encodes CAWSVGTRDGYTF.

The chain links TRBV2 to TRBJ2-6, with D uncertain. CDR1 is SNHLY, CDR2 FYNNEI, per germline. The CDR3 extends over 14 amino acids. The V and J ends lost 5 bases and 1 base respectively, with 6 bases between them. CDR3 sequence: CASSIESGANVLTF. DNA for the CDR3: TGTGCCAGCAGTATTGAATCTGGGGCCAACGTCCTGACTTTC.

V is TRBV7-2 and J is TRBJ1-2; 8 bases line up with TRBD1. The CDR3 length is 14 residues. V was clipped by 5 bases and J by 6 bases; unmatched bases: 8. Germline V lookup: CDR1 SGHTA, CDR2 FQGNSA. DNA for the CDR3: TGTGCCAGCAGCCTACAGGGGGGGAGAGATGGCTACACCTTC. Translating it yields CASSLQGGRDGYTF.

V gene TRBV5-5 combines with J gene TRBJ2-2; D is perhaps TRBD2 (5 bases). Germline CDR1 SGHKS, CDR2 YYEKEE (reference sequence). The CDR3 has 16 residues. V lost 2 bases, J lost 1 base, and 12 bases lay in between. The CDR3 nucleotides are TGTGCCAGCAGCTTAACGAGGGCCAGGAACACCGGGGAGCTGTTTTTT. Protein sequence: CASSLTRARNTGELFF.

CDR3 residues: CASSLGIDRDPEAFF. The CDR3 DNA reads as TGCGCCAGCAGCTTGGGGATAGACAGGGACCCTGAAGCTTTCTTT. The chain uses TRBV5-1 and TRBJ1-1; 7 bases are a match to TRBD1. Trimming took 0 bases from V and 6 from J; bases not matched to a gene: 8. In germline, CDR1 is SGHRS, CDR2 YFSETQ. The CDR3 sequence is 15 residues long.

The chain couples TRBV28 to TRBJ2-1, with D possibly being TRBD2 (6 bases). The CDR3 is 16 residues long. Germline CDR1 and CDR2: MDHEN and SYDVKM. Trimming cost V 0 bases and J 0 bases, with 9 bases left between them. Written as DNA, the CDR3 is TGTGCCAGCAGTTTATGGGGGGGAAGCTCCTACAATGAGCAGTTCTTC. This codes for CASSLWGGSSYNEQFF.

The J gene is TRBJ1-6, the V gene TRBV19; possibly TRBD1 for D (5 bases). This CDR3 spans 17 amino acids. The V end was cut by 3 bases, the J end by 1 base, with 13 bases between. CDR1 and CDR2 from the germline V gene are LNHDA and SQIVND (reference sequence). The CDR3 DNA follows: TGTGCCAGTAGTATTAAGGGGCAGGGTTCCTATAATTCACCCCTCCACTTT. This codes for CASSIKGQGSYNSPLHF.

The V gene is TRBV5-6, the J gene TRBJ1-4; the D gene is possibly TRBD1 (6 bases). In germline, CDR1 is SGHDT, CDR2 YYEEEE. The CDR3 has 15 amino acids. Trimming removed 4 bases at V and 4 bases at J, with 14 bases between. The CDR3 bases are TGTGCCAGCAGCAGGTCGGGACAAAGTAATGAAAAACTGTTTTTT. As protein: CASSRSGQSNEKLFF.

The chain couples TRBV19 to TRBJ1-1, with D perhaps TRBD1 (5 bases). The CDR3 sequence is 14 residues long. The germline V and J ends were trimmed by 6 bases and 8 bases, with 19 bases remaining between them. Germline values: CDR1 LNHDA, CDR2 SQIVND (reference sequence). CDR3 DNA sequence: TGTGCCAGTAGACCCCCGGTGGGGCAGCAGGAAGCTTTCTTT. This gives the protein CASRPPVGQQEAFF.

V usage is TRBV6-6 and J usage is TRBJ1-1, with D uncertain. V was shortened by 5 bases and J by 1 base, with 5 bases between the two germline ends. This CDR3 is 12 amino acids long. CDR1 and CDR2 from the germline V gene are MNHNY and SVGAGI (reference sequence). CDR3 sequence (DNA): TGTGCCAGCAGTGCTCAGAACACTGAAGCTTTCTTT. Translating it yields CASSAQNTEAFF.

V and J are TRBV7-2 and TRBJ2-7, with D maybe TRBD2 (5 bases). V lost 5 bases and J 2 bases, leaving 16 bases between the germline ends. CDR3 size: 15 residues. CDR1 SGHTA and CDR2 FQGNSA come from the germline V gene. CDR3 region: CASSGLRAGTYEQYF. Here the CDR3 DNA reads TGTGCCAGCAGCGGACTCCGGGCGGGCACCTACGAGCAGTACTTC.

The CDR3 nucleotides are TGTGCCAGCAGCGTAGGAAGCTCTGGAAACACCATATATTTT. It translates to CASSVGSSGNTIYF. J is TRBJ1-3 and V is TRBV9; no clear D. CDR1 is SGDLS, CDR2 YYNGEE, per germline. The ends were cut back, 0 bases at V and 0 bases at J, with 4 bases in the middle. The CDR3 is 14 amino acids.

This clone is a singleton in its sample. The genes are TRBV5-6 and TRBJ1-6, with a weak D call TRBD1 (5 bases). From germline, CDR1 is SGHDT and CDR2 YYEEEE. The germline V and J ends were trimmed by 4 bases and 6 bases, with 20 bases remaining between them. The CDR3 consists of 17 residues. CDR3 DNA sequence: TGTGCCAGCAGCACATATCTTAAGGGGATACCTAATTCACCCCTCCACTTT. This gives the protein CASSTYLKGIPNSPLHF.

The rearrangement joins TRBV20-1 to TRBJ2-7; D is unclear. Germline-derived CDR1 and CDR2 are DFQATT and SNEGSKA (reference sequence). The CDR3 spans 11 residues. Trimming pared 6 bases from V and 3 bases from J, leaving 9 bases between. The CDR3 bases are TGCAGTGCCCCCGATAACTACGAGCAGTACTTC. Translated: CSAPDNYEQYF.

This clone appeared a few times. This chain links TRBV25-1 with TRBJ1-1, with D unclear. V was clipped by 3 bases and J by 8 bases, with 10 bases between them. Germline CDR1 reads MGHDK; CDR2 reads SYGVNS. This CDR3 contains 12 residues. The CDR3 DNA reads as TGTGCCAGCAGTGACTCGGGAACCGAAGCTTTCTTT. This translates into CASSDSGTEAFF.

The CDR3 here is CASSEAGASTDTQYF. The CDR3 DNA reads as TGTGCCAGCAGTGAAGCGGGGGCGAGCACAGATACGCAGTATTTT. This rearrangement joins TRBV6-4 to TRBJ2-3; TRBD2 matches 8 bases. Trimming at V came to 3 bases and at J to 0 bases, leaving 2 bases not matched to a gene. The CDR3 totals 15 residues. CDR1 MRHNA and CDR2 SNTAGT come from the germline V gene.